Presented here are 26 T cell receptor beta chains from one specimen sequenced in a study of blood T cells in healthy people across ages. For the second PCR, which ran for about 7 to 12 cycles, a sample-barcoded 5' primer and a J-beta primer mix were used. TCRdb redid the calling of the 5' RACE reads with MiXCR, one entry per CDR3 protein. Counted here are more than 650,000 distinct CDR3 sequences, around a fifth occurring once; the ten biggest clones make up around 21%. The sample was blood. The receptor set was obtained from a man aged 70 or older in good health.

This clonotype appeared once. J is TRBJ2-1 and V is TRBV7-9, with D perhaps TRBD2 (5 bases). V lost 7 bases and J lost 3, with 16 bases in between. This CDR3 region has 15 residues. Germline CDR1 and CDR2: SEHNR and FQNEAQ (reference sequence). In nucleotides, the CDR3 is TGTGCCAGCACGTTGGACGTCGGGATCTACAATGAGCAGTTCTTC. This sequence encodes CASTLDVGIYNEQFF.

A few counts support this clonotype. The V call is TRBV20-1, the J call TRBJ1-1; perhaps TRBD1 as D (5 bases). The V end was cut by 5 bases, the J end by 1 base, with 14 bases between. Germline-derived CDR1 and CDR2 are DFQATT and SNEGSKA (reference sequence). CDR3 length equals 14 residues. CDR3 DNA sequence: TGCAGTGCTGGGTCCGGGGGTTCGAACACTGAAGCTTTCTTT. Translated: CSAGSGGSNTEAFF.

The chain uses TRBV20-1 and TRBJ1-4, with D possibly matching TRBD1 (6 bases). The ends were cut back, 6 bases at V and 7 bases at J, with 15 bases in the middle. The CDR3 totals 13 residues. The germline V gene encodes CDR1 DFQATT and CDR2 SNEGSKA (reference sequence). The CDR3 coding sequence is TGCAGTGCCTGGGGGGGGGCTGGTGAAAAACTGTTTTTT. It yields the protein CSAWGGAGEKLFF.

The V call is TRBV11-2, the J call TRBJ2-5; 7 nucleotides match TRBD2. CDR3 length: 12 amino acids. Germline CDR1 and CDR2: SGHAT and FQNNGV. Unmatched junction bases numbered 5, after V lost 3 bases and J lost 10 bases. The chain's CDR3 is CASSLGEGLQYF. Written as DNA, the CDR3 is TGTGCCAGCAGCTTGGGGGAGGGTCTCCAGTACTTC.

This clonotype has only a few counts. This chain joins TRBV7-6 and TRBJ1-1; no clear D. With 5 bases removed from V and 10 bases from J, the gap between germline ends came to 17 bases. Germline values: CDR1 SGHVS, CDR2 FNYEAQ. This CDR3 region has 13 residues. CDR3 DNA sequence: TGTGCCAGCAGCCTTTATATGGGGTCCCGAGCTTTCTTT. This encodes CASSLYMGSRAFF.

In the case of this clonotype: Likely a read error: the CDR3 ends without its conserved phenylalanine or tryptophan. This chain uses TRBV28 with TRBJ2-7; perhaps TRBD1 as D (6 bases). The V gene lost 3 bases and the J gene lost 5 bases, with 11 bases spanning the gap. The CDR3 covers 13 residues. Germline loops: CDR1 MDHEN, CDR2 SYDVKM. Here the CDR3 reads CASSFVGQDEQYA. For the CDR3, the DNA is TGTGCCAGCAGTTTCGTGGGACAAGACGAGCAGTACGCC.

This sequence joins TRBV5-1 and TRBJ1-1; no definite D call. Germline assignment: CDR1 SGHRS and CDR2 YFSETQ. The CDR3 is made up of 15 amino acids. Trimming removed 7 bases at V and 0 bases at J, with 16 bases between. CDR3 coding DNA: TGCGCCAGCGGGGAACAGCGAATGATGAACACTGAAGCTTTCTTT. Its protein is CASGEQRMMNTEAFF. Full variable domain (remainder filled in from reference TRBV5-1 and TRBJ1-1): KAGVTQTPRYLIKTRGQQVTLSCSPISGHRSVSWYQQTPGQGLQFLFEYFSETQRNKGNFPGRFSGRQFSNSRSEMNVSTLELGDSALYLCASGEQRMMNTEAFFGQGTRLTVV.

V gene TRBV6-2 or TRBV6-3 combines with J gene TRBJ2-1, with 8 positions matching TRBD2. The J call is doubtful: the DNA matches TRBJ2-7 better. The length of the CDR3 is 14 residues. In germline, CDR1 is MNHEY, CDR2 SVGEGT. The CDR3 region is CASRASGRGYEQYV. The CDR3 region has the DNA TGTGCCAGCAGGGCAAGCGGGAGAGGTTACGAGCAGTACGTC.

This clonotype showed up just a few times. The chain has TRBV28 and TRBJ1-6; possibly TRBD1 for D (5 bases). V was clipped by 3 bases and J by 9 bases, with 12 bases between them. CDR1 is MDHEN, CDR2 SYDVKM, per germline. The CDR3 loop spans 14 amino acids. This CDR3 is CASSLGTGISPLHF. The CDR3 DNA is TGTGCCAGCAGTTTGGGGACGGGGATTTCACCCCTCCACTTT.

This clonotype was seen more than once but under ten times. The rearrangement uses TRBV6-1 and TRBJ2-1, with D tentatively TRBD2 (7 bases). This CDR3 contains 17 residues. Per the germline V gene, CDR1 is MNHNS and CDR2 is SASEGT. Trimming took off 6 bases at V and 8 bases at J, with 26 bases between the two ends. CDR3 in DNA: TGTGCCAGCAGCCCTTCTGGGGGGGGGCCGGGCGTTGATGAGCAGTTCTTC. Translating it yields CASSPSGGGPGVDEQFF.

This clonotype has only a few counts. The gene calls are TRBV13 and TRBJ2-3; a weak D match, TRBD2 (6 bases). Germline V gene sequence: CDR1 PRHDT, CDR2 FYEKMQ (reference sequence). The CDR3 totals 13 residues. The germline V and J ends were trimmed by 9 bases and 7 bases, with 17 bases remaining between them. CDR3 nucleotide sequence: TGTGCCAGTCTGGGCGGGGCGGCGCATACGCAGTATTTT. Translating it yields CASLGGAAHTQYF.

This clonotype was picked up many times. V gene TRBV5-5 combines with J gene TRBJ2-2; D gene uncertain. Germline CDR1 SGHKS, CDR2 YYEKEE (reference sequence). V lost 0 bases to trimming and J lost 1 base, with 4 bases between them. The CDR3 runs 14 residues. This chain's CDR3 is CASSLAVNTGELFF. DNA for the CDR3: TGTGCCAGCAGCTTGGCGGTGAACACCGGGGAGCTGTTTTTT. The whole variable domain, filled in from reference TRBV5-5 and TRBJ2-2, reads DAGVTQSPTHLIKTRGQQVTLRCSPISGHKSVSWYQQVLGQGPQFIFQYYEKEERGRGNFPDRFSARQFPNYSSELNVNALLLGDSALYLCASSLAVNTGELFFGEGSRLTVL.

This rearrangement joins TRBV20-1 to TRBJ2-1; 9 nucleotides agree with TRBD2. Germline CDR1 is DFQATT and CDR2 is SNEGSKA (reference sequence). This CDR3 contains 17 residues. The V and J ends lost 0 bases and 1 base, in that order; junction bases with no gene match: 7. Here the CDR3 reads CSARDRGSGSSYNEQFF. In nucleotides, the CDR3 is TGCAGTGCTAGAGATCGGGGTAGCGGGAGTTCCTACAATGAGCAGTTCTTC.

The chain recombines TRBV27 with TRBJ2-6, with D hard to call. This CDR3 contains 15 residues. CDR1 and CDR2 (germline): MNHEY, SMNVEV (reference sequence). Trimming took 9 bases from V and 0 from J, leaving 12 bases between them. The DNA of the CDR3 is TGTGCCAGTCGAGACCTTTCCTCTGGGGCCAACGTCCTGACTTTC. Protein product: CASRDLSSGANVLTF.

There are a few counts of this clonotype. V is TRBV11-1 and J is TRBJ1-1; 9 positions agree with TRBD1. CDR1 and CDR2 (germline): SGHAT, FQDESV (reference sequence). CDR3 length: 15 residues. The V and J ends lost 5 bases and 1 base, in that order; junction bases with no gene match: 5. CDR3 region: CASSTRDRANTEAFF. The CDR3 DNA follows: TGTGCCAGCAGCACCAGGGACAGGGCGAACACTGAAGCTTTCTTT.

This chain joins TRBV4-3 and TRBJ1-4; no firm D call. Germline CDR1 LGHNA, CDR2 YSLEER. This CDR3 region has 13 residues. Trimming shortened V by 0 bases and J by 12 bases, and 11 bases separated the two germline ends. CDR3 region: CASSQDVRGELFF. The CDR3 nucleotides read TGCGCCAGCAGCCAAGATGTCCGGGGAGAACTGTTTTTT.

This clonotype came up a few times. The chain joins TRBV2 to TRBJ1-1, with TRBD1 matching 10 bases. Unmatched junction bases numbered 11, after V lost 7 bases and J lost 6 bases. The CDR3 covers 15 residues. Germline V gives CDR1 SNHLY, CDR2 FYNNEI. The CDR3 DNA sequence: TGTGCCAGCACCAGAGAGGGACAGGGGACGGCTGAAGCTTTCTTT. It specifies CASTREGQGTAEAFF.

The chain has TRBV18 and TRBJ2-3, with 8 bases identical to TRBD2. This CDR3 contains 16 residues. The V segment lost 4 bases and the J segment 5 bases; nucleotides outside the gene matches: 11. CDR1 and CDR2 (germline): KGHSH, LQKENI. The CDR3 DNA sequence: TGTGCCAGCTCACGACGCTTAGCGGGGCCGCAAGATACGCAGTATTTT. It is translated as CASSRRLAGPQDTQYF. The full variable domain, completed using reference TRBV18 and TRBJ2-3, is NAGVMQNPRHLVRRRGQEARLRCSPMKGHSHVYWYRQLPEEGLKFMVYLQKENIIDESGMPKERFSAEFPKEGPSILRIQQVVRGDSAAYFCASSRRLAGPQDTQYFGPGTRLTVL.

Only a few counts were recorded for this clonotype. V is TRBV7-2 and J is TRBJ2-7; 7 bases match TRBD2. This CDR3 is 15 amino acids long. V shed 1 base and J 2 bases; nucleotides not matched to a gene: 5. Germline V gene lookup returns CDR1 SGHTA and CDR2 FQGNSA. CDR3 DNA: TGTGCCAGCAGCTTAGTTGGGGCGGGAGCCTACGAGCAGTACTTC. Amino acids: CASSLVGAGAYEQYF.

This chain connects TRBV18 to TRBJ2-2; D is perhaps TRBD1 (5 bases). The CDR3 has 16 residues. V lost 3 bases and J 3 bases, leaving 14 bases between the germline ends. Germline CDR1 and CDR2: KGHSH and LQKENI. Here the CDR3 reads CASSPLQGADTGELFF. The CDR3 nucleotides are TGTGCCAGCTCACCCCTTCAAGGGGCGGACACCGGGGAGCTGTTTTTT.

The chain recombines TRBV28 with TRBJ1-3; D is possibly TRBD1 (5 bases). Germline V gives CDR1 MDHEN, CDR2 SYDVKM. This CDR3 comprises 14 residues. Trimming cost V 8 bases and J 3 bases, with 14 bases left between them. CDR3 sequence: CASAGARFGNTIYF. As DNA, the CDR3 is TGTGCCAGCGCCGGGGCAAGGTTTGGAAACACCATATATTTT.

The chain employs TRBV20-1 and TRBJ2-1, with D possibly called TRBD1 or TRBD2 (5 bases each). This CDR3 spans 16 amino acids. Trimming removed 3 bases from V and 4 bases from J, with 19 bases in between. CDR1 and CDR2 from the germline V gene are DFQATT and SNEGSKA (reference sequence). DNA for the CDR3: TGCAGTGCTAGTCGGCTGGGGGTTAGCACTTACAATGAGCAGTTCTTC. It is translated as CSASRLGVSTYNEQFF.

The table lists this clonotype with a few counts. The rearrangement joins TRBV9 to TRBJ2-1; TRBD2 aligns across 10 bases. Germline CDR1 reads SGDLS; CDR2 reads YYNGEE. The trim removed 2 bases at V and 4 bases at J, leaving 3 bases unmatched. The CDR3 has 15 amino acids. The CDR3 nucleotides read TGTGCCAGCAGCGTTAGCGGGAGGTCGTACAATGAGCAGTTCTTC. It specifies CASSVSGRSYNEQFF. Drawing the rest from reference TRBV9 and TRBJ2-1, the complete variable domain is DSGVTQTPKHLITATGQRVTLRCSPRSGDLSVYWYQQSLDQGLQFLIQYYNGEERAKGNILERFSAQQFPDLHSELNLSSLELGDSALYFCASSVSGRSYNEQFFGPGTRLTVL.

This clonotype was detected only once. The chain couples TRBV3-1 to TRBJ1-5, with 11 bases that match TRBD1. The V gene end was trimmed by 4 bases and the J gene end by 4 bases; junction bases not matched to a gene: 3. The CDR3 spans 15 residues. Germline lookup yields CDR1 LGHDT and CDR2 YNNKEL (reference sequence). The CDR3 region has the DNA TGTGCCAGCAGCCGGGGACAGGGGGGAAATCAGCCCCAGCATTTT. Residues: CASSRGQGGNQPQHF.

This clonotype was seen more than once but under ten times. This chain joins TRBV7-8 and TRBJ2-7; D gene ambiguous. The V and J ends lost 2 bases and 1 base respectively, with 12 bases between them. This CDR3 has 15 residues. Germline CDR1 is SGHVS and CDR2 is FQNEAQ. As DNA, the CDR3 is TGTGCCAGCAGCTTATTGGGCAGGTCATCCTACGAGCAGTACGTC. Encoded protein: CASSLLGRSSYEQYV.

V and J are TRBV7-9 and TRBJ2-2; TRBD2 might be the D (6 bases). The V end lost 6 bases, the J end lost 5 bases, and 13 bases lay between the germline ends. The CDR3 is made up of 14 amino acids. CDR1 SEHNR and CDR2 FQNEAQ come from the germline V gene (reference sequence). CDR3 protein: CASRSGLFTGELFF. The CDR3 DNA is TGTGCCAGCAGATCGGGACTTTTTACCGGGGAGCTGTTTTTT.